The clone carrying this T cell receptor beta chain was found a few times. Its antigen is unknown. The data were obtained in a study of CD8 T cells in Susac syndrome. Findings and caveats of the study: The study acknowledged a relatively small number of individuals in its TCR sequencing and HLA analysis.

The authors sequenced TCR beta from blood CD8+ and CD4+ T cells. The patients serving as multiple sclerosis controls were treatment-naive. They had stable or active relapsing-remitting disease and fulfilled revised McDonald criteria. Random-hexamer reverse transcription was applied to roughly 0.5 to 1 ug RNA. It was immunoSEQ multiplex PCR that amplified TCR beta CDR3 across 54 Vbeta and 13 Jbeta. TCRdb reprocessed the immunoSEQ multiplex PCR reads via MiXCR and lists one record per CDR3 protein. The table lists 330,000 or so distinct CDR3 sequences, roughly 85% of them singletons, with roughly 0.22% in the top ten. The CDR3 loop spans 16 amino acids. Trimming took off 2 bases at V and 1 base at J, with 14 bases between the two ends. Germline assignment: CDR1 SGHTA and CDR2 FQGNSA.

The material sequenced was CD8+ T cells from PBMCs. The chain combines TRBV7-2 with TRBJ2-5; maybe TRBD2 (6 bases). This receptor was obtained from a human donor with multiple sclerosis. The CDR3 spells CASSLPSGLLQETQYF. The DNA for the CDR3 is TGTGCCAGCAGCTTACCGTCGGGACTGCTCCAAGAGACCCAGTACTTC.